Listed here are 16 T cell receptor beta chains from one sample, sequenced in a study of T cell changes during pregnancy in multiple sclerosis. Sequencing used immunoSEQ multiplex PCR; TCRdb keeps in-frame clones, though not all of them. The data hold tens of thousands of clones, with around 92% observed a single time. The starting material was peripheral blood, obtained after pregnancy. The receptors come from a female donor with multiple sclerosis, enrolled in a pregnancy study.

The chain has TRBV13 and TRBJ2-1, with a possible D match to TRBD1 (5 bases). The CDR3 sequence is 13 residues long. The germline V gene encodes CDR1 PRHDT and CDR2 FYEKMQ (reference sequence). Trimming took 5 bases from V and 7 from J, leaving 12 bases between them. This chain's CDR3 is CASSPGIRNEQFF. CDR3 coding DNA: TGTGCCAGCAGCCCAGGGATTCGGAATGAGCAGTTCTTC.

In nucleotides, the CDR3 is TGCGCCAGCAGCTTGGCCGGGACTGATAACACTGAAGCTTTCTTT. It translates to CASSLAGTDNTEAFF. V is TRBV5-1 and J is TRBJ1-1; tentatively, D is TRBD1 (5 bases). Germline V gene sequence: CDR1 SGHRS, CDR2 YFSETQ. The CDR3 has 15 residues. Trimming pared 0 bases from V and 2 bases from J, leaving 11 bases between.

This chain connects TRBV9 to TRBJ2-1, with TRBD2 matching over 8 bases. V shed 2 bases and J 6 bases; nucleotides not matched to a gene: 13. This CDR3 contains 17 residues. Germline CDR1 SGDLS, CDR2 YYNGEE. The CDR3 is CASSVTSGAGGFNEQFF. DNA of the CDR3: TGTGCCAGCAGCGTTACTTCAGGCGCGGGGGGTTTCAATGAGCAGTTCTTC.

V and J are TRBV5-6 and TRBJ1-6, with D uncertain. The CDR3 is 13 amino acids. V was clipped by 4 bases and J by 7 bases, with 9 bases between them. CDR1 SGHDT and CDR2 YYEEEE come from the germline V gene. CDR3 protein: CASSRIANSPLHF. The CDR3 coding sequence is TGTGCCAGCAGCAGGATAGCAAATTCACCCCTCCACTTT.

The gene calls are TRBV27 and TRBJ1-2; TRBD1 might be the D (5 bases). Germline V gene data show CDR1 as MNHEY and CDR2 as SMNVEV (reference sequence). V gave up 3 bases and J gave up 6 bases, with 11 bases separating them. The CDR3 is 13 amino acids. This CDR3 is CASSLQGTHGYTF. CDR3 sequence (DNA): TGTGCCAGCAGTTTGCAGGGTACTCATGGCTACACCTTC.

The V gene is TRBV4-3, the J gene TRBJ1-3; the D is unclear. CDR1 is LGHNA and CDR2 is YSLEER in the germline V gene. The CDR3 contains 15 residues. Trimming took 4 bases from V and 0 from J, leaving 10 bases between them. In nucleotides, the CDR3 is TGCGCCAGCAGCCCAGATGTTAGCTCTGGAAACACCATATATTTT. It translates to CASSPDVSSGNTIYF.

The genes are TRBV19 and TRBJ1-3; maybe TRBD1 (6 bases). Trimming pared 3 bases from V and 8 bases from J, leaving 17 bases between. This CDR3 comprises 15 residues. Per germline, CDR1 LNHDA and CDR2 SQIVND (reference sequence). This CDR3 is CASSISARGGDTIYF. DNA of the CDR3: TGTGCCAGTAGTATCTCCGCCAGGGGTGGCGACACCATATATTTT. The full variable domain, rest sourced from reference TRBV19 and TRBJ1-3, is DGGITQSPKYLFRKEGQNVTLSCEQNLNHDAMYWYRQDPGQGLRLIYYSQIVNDFQKGDIAEGYSVSREKKESFPLTVTSAQKNPTAFYLCASSISARGGDTIYFGEGSWLTVV.

V is TRBV27 and J is TRBJ1-1; no clear D. V gave up 4 bases and J gave up 5 bases, with 11 bases separating them. Germline V CDR1 and CDR2: MNHEY, SMNVEV (reference sequence). The CDR3 runs 13 residues. The CDR3 loop is CASSYRQRTEAFF. The CDR3 DNA reads TGTGCCAGCAGTTACCGGCAGAGGACTGAAGCTTTCTTT.

Written as DNA, the CDR3 is TGTGCCAGCAGGGGGGGGGTTCTTAACTATGGCTACACCTTC. Translated: CASRGGVLNYGYTF. V is TRBV9 and J is TRBJ1-2, with TRBD1 as a possible D gene (5 bases). CDR1 is SGDLS and CDR2 is YYNGEE in the germline V gene. Trimming shortened V by 5 bases and J by 1 base, and 12 bases separated the two germline ends. The CDR3 totals 14 residues.

This chain joins TRBV6-5 and TRBJ1-1, with D maybe TRBD1 (5 bases). Between the trimmed V and J ends, which lost 4 bases and 7 bases, there was a span of 10 bases. The CDR3 contains 12 residues. The germline gives CDR1 MNHEY, CDR2 SVGAGI. In DNA, the CDR3 is TGTGCCAGCAGTTCCCAGGGCCTTGAAGCTTTCTTT. Its translation: CASSSQGLEAFF.

V and J are TRBV6-5 and TRBJ2-7; D might be TRBD2 (5 bases). In germline, CDR1 is MNHEY, CDR2 SVGAGI. The CDR3 spans 13 residues. V was clipped by 0 bases and J by 12 bases, with 15 bases between them. The CDR3 reads CASSYSIRDWWYF. Written as DNA, the CDR3 is TGTGCCAGCAGTTACTCGATCCGGGATTGGTGGTACTTC.

The rearrangement joins TRBV9 to TRBJ2-1; maybe TRBD2 (5 bases). Germline CDR1 reads SGDLS; CDR2 reads YYNGEE. V was clipped by 0 bases and J by 0 bases, with 13 bases between them. This CDR3 contains 17 residues. CDR3 in DNA: TGTGCCAGCAGCGTAGGTGATAGGAGGAGCTCCTACAATGAGCAGTTCTTC. Its protein is CASSVGDRRSSYNEQFF.

This chain connects TRBV4-3 to TRBJ1-3; perhaps TRBD1 as D (5 bases). Germline lookup yields CDR1 LGHNA and CDR2 YSLEER. The germline V and J ends were trimmed by 2 bases and 9 bases, with 11 bases remaining between them. This CDR3 spans 13 amino acids. In nucleotides, the CDR3 is TGCGCCAGCAGCCAAATTCCTCAGGGCACCATATATTTT. Its protein product is CASSQIPQGTIYF.

The V call is TRBV4-2, the J call TRBJ2-3; TRBD1 aligns across 7 bases. The CDR3 has 16 amino acids. Trimming cost V 2 bases and J 5 bases; bases outside gene matches: 10. Germline loops: CDR1 LGHNA, CDR2 YNFKEQ. The CDR3 sequence is CASSQLKGANIDTQYF. CDR3 bases: TGTGCCAGCAGCCAACTGAAGGGGGCGAATATAGATACGCAGTATTTT.

The gene calls are TRBV6-5 and TRBJ1-5; D is unclear. The V and J ends lost 6 bases and 3 bases respectively, with 12 bases between them. The germline V gene has CDR1 MNHEY and CDR2 SVGAGI. The CDR3 length is 14 residues. The CDR3 protein is CASRKGGANQPQHF. CDR3 nucleotide sequence: TGTGCCAGCAGAAAAGGAGGTGCCAATCAGCCCCAGCATTTT.

The CDR3 region is CASSVGAGVYEQYF. CDR3 in DNA: TGTGCCAGCAGCGTAGGAGCGGGGGTATACGAGCAGTACTTC. The chain links TRBV9 to TRBJ2-7; 8 bases match TRBD2. V lost 0 bases to trimming and J lost 4 bases; unmatched junction nucleotides: 3. The CDR3 extends over 14 amino acids. Per germline, CDR1 SGDLS and CDR2 YYNGEE.